This section outlines one TCR beta chain sequence together with its context. V shed 7 bases, J shed 6 bases, and the junction held 11 bases outside the gene matches. The CDR3 sequence is 15 residues long. Germline assignment: CDR1 MNHEY and CDR2 SVGEGT. The protocol was immunoSEQ multiplex PCR, while the TCRdb copy is restricted to in-frame clones and leaves out a portion. The table lists some 56,000 clones, more than 70% of them singletons. The data were taken from a study of blood T cell repertoires in COVID-19. This receptor was taken from a human donor in a cohort sampled during active COVID-19. The chain joins TRBV6-2 or TRBV6-3 to TRBJ2-1, with 8 bases identical to TRBD1. The sequenced sample was peripheral blood. Here the CDR3 reads CASTPGGQGANEQFF. The CDR3 DNA sequence: TGTGCCAGCACCCCCGGTGGACAGGGTGCCAATGAGCAGTTCTTC.